The clone carrying this TCR beta chain was recorded a few times. This record belongs to a study of human T cells and chemical hapten exposure. As for the study in general: Patch tests of 0.01% DPC on the upper back were read at 6 days.

As to time point: pre-sensitization, week 0. Treatment specified: therapeutic diphenylcyclopropenone sensitization with weekly scalp DPC. MiXCR was run by TCRdb on the RACE reads, yielding one entry per CDR3 protein. The sample lists more than 300,000 distinct CDR3 sequences; about 5.4% were seen once. J was trimmed by 2 bases and V by 3 bases; bases with no gene match: 8. The CDR3 consists of 17 residues. In germline, CDR1 is SGHRS, CDR2 YFSETQ. The TCR comes from a woman younger than 35 with alopecia areata. Some clones in this sample may be carry-over from other donors' samples. This chain connects TRBV5-1 to TRBJ2-3, with 11 bases lining up with TRBD2. The source material was whole blood, sampled in connection with sensitization to the hapten diphenylcyclopropenone (DPC). This CDR3 reads CASSWWLAGGPTDTQYF. The CDR3 bases are TGCGCCAGCAGCTGGTGGCTAGCGGGGGGCCCCACAGATACGCAGTATTTT.